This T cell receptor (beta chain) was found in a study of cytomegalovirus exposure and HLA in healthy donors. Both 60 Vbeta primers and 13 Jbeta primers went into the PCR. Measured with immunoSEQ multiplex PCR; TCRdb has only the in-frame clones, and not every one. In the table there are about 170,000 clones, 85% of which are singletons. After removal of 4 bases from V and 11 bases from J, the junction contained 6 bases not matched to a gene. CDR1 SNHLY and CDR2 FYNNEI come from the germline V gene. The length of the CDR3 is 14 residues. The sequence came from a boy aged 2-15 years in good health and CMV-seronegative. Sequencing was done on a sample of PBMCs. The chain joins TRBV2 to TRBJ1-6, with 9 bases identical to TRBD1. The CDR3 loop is CASSGGQGSAPLHF. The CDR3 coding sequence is TGTGCCAGCAGTGGGGGACAGGGTTCGGCACCCCTCCACTTT.